The entry below gives a single T cell receptor (beta chain) sequence along with its context. As yet, its antigen is unknown. Germline CDR1 reads LGHNA; CDR2 reads YSLEER. The CDR3 extends over 14 amino acids. V was cut by 0 bases and J by 1 base, with 6 bases left in between. This record belongs to a study of radiation and T cells in renal cell carcinoma. General observations from the study: No pretreatment tumor biopsies were available for baseline clonotypes.

Sequencing was performed with immunoSEQ multiplex PCR; in TCRdb, only in-frame clones are kept and a portion is missing. The sample carries 130,000 to 150,000 clones, 70% to 90% recorded once. Time point indicated: blood 4 weeks post-SBRT, at nephrectomy. Treatment in this sample: 15 Gy SBRT to primary tumor, nephrectomy 4 weeks later. The source of this sequence is a woman between 50 and 59 years old with renal cell carcinoma. This chain connects TRBV4-3 to TRBJ1-1; no definite D call. Sequences were derived from blood, sampled from a patient whose treatment included radiotherapy and nephrectomy. The CDR3 spells CASSQDLSNTEAFF. The CDR3, as DNA: TGCGCCAGCAGCCAAGATTTGTCGAACACTGAAGCTTTCTTT.